This passage covers 6 T cell receptor beta chains from one sample sequenced in a study of CD8+ T cells in alopecia areata. Reverse transcription of extracted RNA yielded cDNA, which provided the sequencing template. The repertoire was sequenced with immunoSEQ multiplex PCR; TCRdb's copy has only in-frame clones and lacks some. The table includes under 130,000 clones, approximately 60% detected once. Specimen: CD4+ T cells sorted from blood. The receptors were sampled from a human donor in good health.

J is TRBJ2-5 and V is TRBV6-5; D might be TRBD1 (6 bases). In germline, CDR1 is MNHEY, CDR2 SVGAGI. The CDR3 length is 13 residues. V shed 5 bases and J shed 1 base, with 8 bases lying between them. The CDR3 DNA is TGTGCCAGCAGTGGACAGCTCCAAGAGACCCAGTACTTC. It is translated as CASSGQLQETQYF.

In its sample, this clone was seen a few times. The gene calls are TRBV6-6 and TRBJ2-5, with TRBD1 as a possible D gene (6 bases). Trimming removed 8 bases at V and 4 bases at J, with 11 bases between. The germline CDR1 and CDR2 sequences are MNHNY and SVGAGI (reference sequence). CDR3 length: 12 residues. CDR3 sequence: CASAGAGETQYF. The CDR3 DNA is TGTGCCAGCGCAGGGGCAGGAGAGACCCAGTACTTC.

The CDR3 region is CASSLNGQGAQPQHF. CDR3 bases: TGTGCCAGCAGTCTAAATGGACAGGGAGCTCAGCCCCAGCATTTT. V and J are TRBV7-3 and TRBJ1-5; 8 nucleotides match TRBD1. The CDR3 spans 15 residues. The junction had 10 bases not matched to a gene; V was cut back by 6 bases and J by 6 bases. From germline, CDR1 is SGHTA and CDR2 FQGTGA.

The chain combines TRBV30 with TRBJ2-5; 7 bases line up with TRBD1. This CDR3 region has 11 residues. The V gene end was trimmed by 7 bases and the J gene end by 5 bases; junction bases not matched to a gene: 4. Germline V gives CDR1 GTSNPN, CDR2 SVGIG (reference sequence). CDR3 amino acids: CAFGTAETQYF. Written as DNA, the CDR3 is TGTGCCTTCGGGACAGCGGAGACCCAGTACTTC. Combining the CDR3 with reference TRBV30 and TRBJ2-5 gives the whole variable domain SQTIHQWPATLVQPVGSPLSLECTVEGTSNPNLYWYRQAAGRGLQLLFYSVGIGQISSEVPQNLSASRPQDRQFILSSKKLLLSDSGFYLCAFGTAETQYFGPGTRLLVL.

V and J are TRBV29-1 and TRBJ1-2; D possibly corresponds to TRBD1 (6 bases). The germline V gene has CDR1 SQVTM and CDR2 ANQGSEA. The CDR3 consists of 13 residues. The V end was cut by 4 bases, the J end by 4 bases, with 13 bases between. The CDR3, as DNA: TGCAGCGTTGCCCCACAGGGAGGCTATGGCTACACCTTC. Its translation is CSVAPQGGYGYTF.

The chain links TRBV5-1 to TRBJ1-6; tentatively, D is TRBD1 (6 bases). The CDR3 covers 17 residues. Germline loops: CDR1 SGHRS, CDR2 YFSETQ. V was clipped by 4 bases and J by 0 bases, with 14 bases between them. The CDR3 nucleotides read TGCGCCAGCAGCGTCGGGACAACGAGCTCCTATAATTCACCCCTCCACTTT. The encoded protein is CASSVGTTSSYNSPLHF.